These T cell receptor beta chains were read from a single sample in a study of blood T cell repertoires in COVID-19. TCRdb's copy holds only in-frame clones and misses some; the assay was immunoSEQ multiplex PCR. The sample records about 220,000 clones, roughly four fifths being singletons. Sequencing used PBMCs or T cells enriched from blood (not recorded which). The receptors shown here come from an older woman who had recovered from COVID-19. CDR3s include the opening cysteine and the closing phenylalanine or tryptophan. The order of the fields is D gene, J gene, clone size, V gene, CDR3 protein, CDR3 DNA. The D gene is left open where the match is weak. Where a row states a size, it is once, few, many or the class of an expanded clone; other rows omit it.

d_gene: .
j_gene: TRBJ2-4
abundance: .
v_gene: TRBV7-9
CDR3aa: CASSVAGTENIQYF
CDR3nt: TGTGCCAGCAGCGTCGCCGGGACTGAAAACATTCAGTACTTC

d_gene: TRBD1
j_gene: TRBJ2-7
abundance: few
v_gene: TRBV4-2
CDR3aa: CASSQAGTGPYEQYF
CDR3nt: TGTGCCAGCAGCCAAGCCGGGACAGGCCCCTACGAGCAGTACTTC

d_gene: .
j_gene: TRBJ1-2
abundance: .
v_gene: TRBV7-9
CDR3aa: CASSPSFGYTF
CDR3nt: TGTGCCAGCAGCCCCAGTTTCGGCTACACCTTC

d_gene: .
j_gene: TRBJ2-7
abundance: .
v_gene: TRBV11-2
CDR3aa: CASSLVGRNEQYF
CDR3nt: TGTGCCAGCAGCTTAGTTGGGAGAAACGAGCAGTACTTC

d_gene: .
j_gene: TRBJ1-5
abundance: .
v_gene: TRBV27
CDR3aa: CASSPWDTTRPQHF
CDR3nt: TGTGCCAGCAGTCCCTGGGACACCACCCGGCCCCAGCATTTT

d_gene: .
j_gene: TRBJ1-1
abundance: few
v_gene: TRBV12-5
CDR3aa: CASGLRRGTYTEAFF
CDR3nt: TGTGCTAGTGGTTTGAGGAGGGGAACGTACACTGAAGCTTTCTTT

d_gene: TRBD1
j_gene: TRBJ2-1
abundance: .
v_gene: TRBV7-3
CDR3aa: CASSLSGGAGNEQFF
CDR3nt: TGTGCCAGCAGCTTATCAGGGGGCGCGGGCAATGAGCAGTTCTTC

d_gene: .
j_gene: TRBJ1-4
abundance: .
v_gene: TRBV6-6
CDR3aa: CASREDPLNEKLFF
CDR3nt: TGTGCCAGCAGGGAGGACCCACTAAATGAAAAACTGTTTTTT

d_gene: .
j_gene: TRBJ1-6
abundance: .
v_gene: TRBV19
CDR3aa: CASRLQGNGSPLHF
CDR3nt: TGTGCCAGTAGGCTCCAGGGGAATGGTTCACCCCTCCACTTT

d_gene: TRBD1
j_gene: TRBJ2-7
abundance: .
v_gene: TRBV6-5
CDR3aa: CASRKNRDRGHEQYF
CDR3nt: TGTGCCAGCAGAAAAAACCGGGACAGGGGACACGAGCAGTACTTC

d_gene: .
j_gene: TRBJ1-1
abundance: .
v_gene: TRBV6-5
CDR3aa: CASRRGTEAFF
CDR3nt: TGTGCCAGCAGGCGGGGTACTGAAGCTTTCTTT

d_gene: .
j_gene: TRBJ1-1
abundance: .
v_gene: TRBV4-1
CDR3aa: CASSQQQGIGTEAFF
CDR3nt: TGCGCCAGCAGCCAACAACAGGGAATAGGGACTGAAGCTTTCTTT

d_gene: TRBD2
j_gene: TRBJ2-7
abundance: .
v_gene: TRBV18
CDR3aa: CASSPPVSGRPNEQYF
CDR3nt: TGTGCCAGCTCACCACCGGTTAGCGGGAGGCCCAACGAGCAGTACTTC

d_gene: TRBD2
j_gene: TRBJ2-1
abundance: .
v_gene: TRBV9
CDR3aa: CASSVMGTSGLNEQFF
CDR3nt: TGTGCCAGCAGCGTGATGGGGACTAGCGGACTGAATGAGCAGTTCTTC

d_gene: TRBD2
j_gene: TRBJ2-7
abundance: .
v_gene: TRBV7-2
CDR3aa: CASSFSGTSYEQYF
CDR3nt: TGTGCCAGCAGCTTTAGCGGGACCTCCTACGAGCAGTACTTC

d_gene: TRBD2
j_gene: TRBJ2-3
abundance: .
v_gene: TRBV27
CDR3aa: CASKVTGAGGPTDTQYF
CDR3nt: TGTGCCAGCAAGGTTACGGGAGCGGGGGGGCCCACAGATACGCAGTATTTT

d_gene: TRBD1
j_gene: TRBJ1-6
abundance: .
v_gene: TRBV6-5
CDR3aa: CASRLQGDYNSPLHF
CDR3nt: TGTGCCAGCAGATTACAGGGGGACTATAATTCACCCCTCCACTTT

d_gene: .
j_gene: TRBJ1-2
abundance: .
v_gene: TRBV12-5
CDR3aa: CASGLVFGVGYTF
CDR3nt: TGTGCTAGTGGTTTGGTATTCGGGGTAGGCTACACCTTC

d_gene: TRBD2
j_gene: TRBJ2-1
abundance: .
v_gene: TRBV7-8
CDR3aa: CASSLGLADYNEQFF
CDR3nt: TGTGCCAGCAGCTTGGGACTAGCGGACTACAATGAGCAGTTCTTC

d_gene: TRBD1
j_gene: TRBJ1-3
abundance: many
v_gene: TRBV7-9
CDR3aa: CASSRGQGPGGNTIYF
CDR3nt: TGTGCCAGCAGCCGTGGACAGGGGCCAGGGGGAAACACCATATATTTT

d_gene: .
j_gene: TRBJ1-2
abundance: .
v_gene: TRBV5-1
CDR3aa: CASSLGARDYGYTF
CDR3nt: TGCGCCAGCAGCCTGGGGGCGAGGGACTATGGCTACACCTTC

d_gene: .
j_gene: TRBJ1-1
abundance: .
v_gene: TRBV6-2/TRBV6-3
CDR3aa: CASSYSGAEAFF
CDR3nt: TGTGCCAGCAGTTATTCAGGTGCTGAAGCTTTCTTT

d_gene: .
j_gene: TRBJ2-5
abundance: .
v_gene: TRBV18
CDR3aa: CASSLRETQYF
CDR3nt: TGTGCCAGCTCACTACGGGAGACCCAGTACTTC

d_gene: TRBD1
j_gene: TRBJ1-4
abundance: .
v_gene: TRBV5-5
CDR3aa: CASSLGDRGPNEKLFF
CDR3nt: TGTGCCAGCAGCCTGGGAGACAGGGGTCCTAATGAAAAACTGTTTTTT

d_gene: TRBD1
j_gene: TRBJ2-7
abundance: .
v_gene: TRBV10-3
CDR3aa: CAITRDRGYEQYF
CDR3nt: TGTGCCATCACCCGGGACAGGGGTTACGAGCAGTACTTC